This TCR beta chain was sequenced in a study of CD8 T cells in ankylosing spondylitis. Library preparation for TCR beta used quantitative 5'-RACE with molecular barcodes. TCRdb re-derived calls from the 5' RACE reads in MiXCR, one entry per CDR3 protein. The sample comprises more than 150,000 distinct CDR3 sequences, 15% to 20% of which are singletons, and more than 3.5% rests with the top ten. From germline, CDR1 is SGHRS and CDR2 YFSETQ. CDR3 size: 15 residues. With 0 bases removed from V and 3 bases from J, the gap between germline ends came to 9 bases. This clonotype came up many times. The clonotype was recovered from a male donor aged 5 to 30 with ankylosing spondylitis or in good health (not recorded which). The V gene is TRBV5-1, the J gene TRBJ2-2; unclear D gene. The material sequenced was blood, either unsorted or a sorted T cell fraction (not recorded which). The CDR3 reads CASSLVGSDTGELFF. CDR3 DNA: TGCGCCAGCAGCTTGGTTGGCAGCGACACCGGGGAGCTGTTTTTT.